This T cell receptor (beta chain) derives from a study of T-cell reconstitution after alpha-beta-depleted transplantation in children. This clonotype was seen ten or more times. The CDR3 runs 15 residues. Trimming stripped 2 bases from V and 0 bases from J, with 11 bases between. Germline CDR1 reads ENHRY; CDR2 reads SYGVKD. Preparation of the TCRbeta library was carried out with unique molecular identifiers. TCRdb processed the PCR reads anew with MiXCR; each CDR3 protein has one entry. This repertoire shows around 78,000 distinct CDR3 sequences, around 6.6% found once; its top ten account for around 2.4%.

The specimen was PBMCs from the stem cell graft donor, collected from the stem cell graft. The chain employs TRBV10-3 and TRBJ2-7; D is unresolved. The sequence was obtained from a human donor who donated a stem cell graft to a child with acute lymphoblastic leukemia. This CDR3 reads CAISEVERFSYEQYF. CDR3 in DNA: TGTGCCATCAGTGAGGTAGAACGGTTCTCCTACGAGCAGTACTTC.